This T cell receptor beta chain was captured in a study of cytomegalovirus exposure and HLA in healthy donors. CDR1 and CDR2 from the germline V gene are PRHDT and FYEKMQ (reference sequence). The J segment lost 3 bases and the V segment lost 4 bases, leaving 13 bases of the junction unmatched. This CDR3 region has 17 residues. 60 Vbeta and 13 Jbeta primers were used in PCR. Here immunoSEQ multiplex PCR was the method, and the copy in TCRdb shows in-frame clones only, minus some. The sample holds fewer than 250,000 clones, around three quarters seen once. This receptor was taken from a woman aged 18 to 35 in good health and CMV-seronegative. Input material: PBMCs. J is TRBJ1-1 and V is TRBV13, with 8 bases aligning to TRBD1. Written as DNA, the CDR3 is TGTGCCAGCAGCTCCTTCAGGGGGCCCCGAGGGGACACTGAAGCTTTCTTT. Translating gives CASSSFRGPRGDTEAFF.